This T cell receptor (beta chain) emerged from a study of cytomegalovirus exposure and HLA in healthy donors (dated by TCRdb to the late 2010s). About the full investigation: According to an earlier analysis of several hundred of the donors, some 180 million T cells yielded approximately 120 million unique TCR beta sequences and less than 300 Gb of sequence data. An early release that covered some 640 HLA-typed donors contained about 300 gigabases of sequencing data and 80 million or so unique TCR sequences. The genetic ancestry cluster associated with self-reported Caucasian donors included 80% to 90% of the roughly 360 genotyped donors. The study aimed to test whether cataloging public T cell receptors could reveal signatures of past pathogen exposure. The study profiled the T cell repertoires of 500 to 800 subjects by immunosequencing and related them to cytomegalovirus serostatus. Besides the first cohort of 666 subjects, a separate validation cohort made up of around 120 different subjects was used. The study combined high-throughput TCR immunosequencing, statistical association of individual TCRs with disease status, and machine learning to predict cytomegalovirus infection status. A later analysis re-analyzed previously published TCR beta repertoires from hundreds of donors and added high-resolution HLA genotyping to study TCR occurrence patterns. In the later analysis, no new phenotypic data were used to find candidate immune exposures; instead, reliance was placed on TCR beta sequences and their occurrence across donors. An earlier analysis of 587 of the donors used high-throughput TCR beta sequencing to judge whether each TCR beta V gene segment behaved as functional or pseudogenic. Alongside the repertoire data, information on donor age, sex, ethnicity and CMV serostatus was compiled. Genome-wide SNP genotypes for about 65% of the 666 donors were used in a later genetic analysis, which treated that subset as a discovery cohort. All discovery cohort repertoires had been generated on a single sequencing platform. Class I and class II HLA loci were covered by the typing at four-digit resolution. The number of donors typed differed by locus, with roughly 629-640 for A, B, C, DRB1 and DQB1, about 500 for DQA1, 600 to 610 for DPA1, and 450 to 480 for DPB1. About 5 DR-DQ haplotypes were handled as single units for association and clustering, since linkage in the cohort was strong. Across 300 to 500 genotyped donors of the cohort, an average of about 250,000 unique TCR beta nucleotide sequences per donor were sequenced, and 15% to 20% of those sequences were non-productive. General conclusions and limits of the study: In vitro tests confirmed that a few of the cytomegalovirus-associated TCR beta chains recognize cytomegalovirus antigens. Some IMGT-functional V segments, including TRBV6-2 and TRBV6-3, could not be distinguished by the 87-base-pair reads and were therefore excluded. Only TCR beta chains were sequenced in this cohort, and the absence of alpha or paired-chain data limited detectable features. HLA typing was unavailable for some donors at each locus, so association tests used only the typed subset. A later analysis found that most CMV-associated TCR beta chains appeared HLA-restricted, with HLA associations seemingly driven largely by CMV exposure. Several of the top co-occurrence clusters appeared to be linked to parvovirus B19, influenza, CMV and Epstein-Barr virus, according to a later analysis. A further reported finding was that TCR beta sequences accurately predicted the HLA-A and HLA-B alleles for most subjects in the first cohort. A total of 150 to 200 TCR beta chains were listed by the study as associated with cytomegalovirus. A later analysis found that TCR association rates varied across HLA loci, with DRB1 alleles showing the most associated TCRs and HLA-C alleles the fewest. The authors suggested that the approach could potentially be generalized to other disease states and immunological phenotypes. For the cohort, immune exposure information was limited to CMV serostatus. Broadly in line with IMGT annotations, most TCR beta V segments showed up in productive rearrangements about 87% or about 30% of the time in an earlier analysis of under 700 of the donors. Because counts were too low, roughly 17 rarely observed V segments, including chromosome 9 orphons, were left out of the earlier analysis of about 500 of the donors. The classifier was reported to diagnose cytomegalovirus status with high specificity and sensitivity in both the original and validation cohorts. Most TCR sequences were observed very rarely across donors, whereas some public TCRs were present in many individuals. Correlated functional status among segregating V segments might be attributable to linkage disequilibrium, but an unknown experimental factor could not be ruled out. Specific HLA alleles were associated with around 18,000 TCR beta sequences at a false discovery rate of 0.05 in a later analysis. The sequencing pipeline was judged likely to have produced a cluster of highly shared sequence variants as a technical artifact. A later genetic analysis reported fewer N-insertions in productive TCRs among donors in an Asian-associated ancestry cluster than the approximately 700-donor mean. When HLA alleles, especially DR and DQ, strongly co-occurred, attributing TCR associations to individual alleles was difficult. A later genetic analysis associated a missense DCLRE1C variant with V-gene and J-gene trimming of TCR beta chains, and an independent cohort replicated the association. Presence/absence analyses assumed roughly uniform sequencing depth across donors, an assumption that may not hold. A later analysis found that HLA-associated TCR beta chains were more clonally expanded and had lower generation probabilities than equally common non-associated chains.

Libraries came from the immunoSEQ multiplex PCR assay. The multiplex PCR relied on a mix of 60 forward primers for TCR Vbeta segments and 13 reverse primers for TCR Jbeta segments. Amplification of the CDR3 region of rearranged TCR beta genes was performed with a multiplex PCR assay on genomic DNA. The amplified TCR beta libraries were sequenced on the Illumina HiSeq System as 87-base-pair reads. On the study's bioinformatics: Across the 500 to 700 repertoires, a later analysis counted some 81 million unique TCR beta chains, about 10 million of which were shared by at least two donors. Raw reads were error-corrected and collapsed into unique sequences by a nearest-neighbor algorithm in which closely related sequences were merged to remove PCR and sequencing errors. V, D and J gene segments were assigned by aligning CDR3 sequences to IMGT reference sequences. For a sequence to be retained, a match of at least six nucleotides to both a V gene segment and a J gene segment was required. A rearrangement was called productive if the CDR3 had no stop codons and remained in frame with V and J, and every other rearrangement was called non-productive. Following IMGT convention, CDR3 was defined as the stretch from the second conserved V-encoded cysteine up to the conserved J-encoded phenylalanine. The earlier analysis of fewer than 700 of the donors excluded sequences that lacked an unambiguous match to a single V gene segment. An earlier analysis of about 590 of the donors classified V segments as functional when productive rearrangements were above 56.7% and as segregating when the standard deviation between donors was above 5%. A statistical classification framework was built for diagnosing cytomegalovirus status from the catalog of TCR beta chain sequences. In a later analysis, TCR nucleotide sequences were compared against IMGT/GENE-DB human TR gene sequences so that V and J genes could be assigned. The TCRdist pipeline was used in a later analysis to assign CDR3 sequences and most-parsimonious VDJ recombination scenarios. A later analysis defined each TCR beta chain by its CDR3 amino acid sequence plus V-gene family, and excluded reads lacking a unique V-gene family. To address suspected cross-contamination and a sequencing artifact, a later analysis removed 592 highly shared, low-generation-probability nucleotide sequences. In a later analysis, a clonal expansion index was calculated for each public chain from normalized within-repertoire ranks of inferred template counts. In a later analysis, generation probabilities were computed using a VDJ recombination model fitted to out-of-frame rearrangements, and the results were checked against IGoR. In a later analysis, TCR-TCR, TCR-HLA and TCR-CMV co-occurrence was scored with hypergeometric tests, and a repertoire-size bias correction was applied to TCR pairs. In a later analysis, false discovery rates were estimated by permuting HLA or CMV assignments 20 times. In a later analysis, co-occurring TCRs were grouped using DBSCAN, with TCRdist sequence similarity added in when clustering inside HLA-allele-positive subsets. Repertoires with fewer than 30,000 or more than 120,000 public chains, plus five repertoires with anomalous nucleotide sharing, were excluded from co-occurrence clustering. TCRdb took over this immuneACCESS table, retaining in-frame rearrangements with V and J assigned. Such tables are incomplete; in checked studies, under half of the missing clones stem from an unresolved V gene, and the remainder is unexplained. Clonal size and the V and J genes are those of that table, whereas D and trimming came from the DNA. Across this sample there are 140,000 to 150,000 clones, with around 70% seen only once. The leading ten clones occupy 2.1% of the sample.

The cohort was made up of 666 healthy bone marrow donors. At the time of sampling, all cohort members were nominally healthy, though unrecorded immune exposures were likely present. The donor was CMV seropositive and belonged to the group of about 290 seropositive cohort members. A peripheral blood sample was provided by each donor, and peripheral blood mononuclear cells were used for TCR beta sequencing. Genomic DNA extraction from the blood cell samples was performed with the Qiagen DNeasy Blood Extraction Kit. Counted from cysteine to phenylalanine, this CDR3 has 14 amino acids. The only DNA kept is the CDR3, 42 bases in frame from the first base. The junction shows trimming of 5 bases on V and 5 bases on J, and the gene matches do not reach 8 bases of it. The germline V gene (reference sequence) provides CDR1 SEHNR and CDR2 FQNEAQ. For this clone: What this receptor recognizes is not known. Base-call qualities are not available, and no considerably larger clone is one nucleotide away.

This receptor chain uses TRBV7-9 and TRBJ2-7; 8 central bases correspond to TRBD1. Sequenced input: PBMCs. The clonotype was recovered from a woman aged 60 to 75 in good health and CMV-seropositive. The CDR3 in this case is CASSRGQGVHEQYF. The DNA sequence is as follows: TGTGCCAGCAGCCGCGGACAGGGAGTCCACGAGCAGTACTTC.